Presented here are 20 T cell receptor beta chains from one specimen sequenced in a study of response to subunit inactivated influenza vaccine. TCRdb called the RT-PCR reads again in MiXCR, with one record for every CDR3 protein. The sample has around 300,000 distinct CDR3 sequences; 22% are singletons. This material consisted of PBMCs from blood, taken less than 22 months after vaccination. The source is a man in his fifties or sixties who received an inactivated influenza vaccine.

This chain uses TRBV7-8 with TRBJ1-2; no clear D. V lost 1 base, J lost 4 bases, and 13 bases lay in between. CDR1 is SGHVS and CDR2 is FQNEAQ in the germline V gene. This CDR3 is built from 15 residues. Here the CDR3 DNA reads TGTGCCAGCAGCTTAGAAGTATTTACTGGCTATGGCTACACCTTC. Amino acid sequence: CASSLEVFTGYGYTF.

The gene calls are TRBV4-3 and TRBJ2-1, with D maybe TRBD2 (6 bases). Germline CDR1 LGHNA, CDR2 YSLEER. This CDR3 has 16 residues. Trimming shortened V by 2 bases and J by 5 bases, and 16 bases separated the two germline ends. In nucleotides, the CDR3 is TGCGCCAGCAGCCAACTTGGGCTTAGCGGAGACAATGAGCAGTTCTTC. As protein: CASSQLGLSGDNEQFF.

The genes are TRBV7-9 and TRBJ1-5; D may be TRBD1 (6 bases). The CDR3 loop spans 14 amino acids. V lost 4 bases to trimming and J lost 6 bases, with 13 bases between them. From germline, CDR1 is SEHNR and CDR2 FQNEAQ (reference sequence). The CDR3 sequence: CASSSLTGLQPQHF. The CDR3 DNA sequence: TGTGCCAGCAGCTCACTTACAGGGCTTCAGCCCCAGCATTTT.

V gene TRBV20-1 combines with J gene TRBJ1-2; D call uncertain. The CDR3 runs to 12 residues. Trimming pared 0 bases from V and 7 bases from J, leaving 9 bases between. Germline V gives CDR1 DFQATT, CDR2 SNEGSKA (reference sequence). CDR3 nucleotide sequence: TGCAGTGCTAGAGATGTATTAGGTGGCTACACCTTC. Its translation: CSARDVLGGYTF.

As to this clonotype: The junction and the germline gene differ at one end; a read error may be behind it. The rearrangement links TRBV18 to TRBJ2-1; 12 bases are shared with TRBD2. From germline, CDR1 is KGHSH and CDR2 LQKENI. The CDR3 contains 16 residues. The CDR3 loop reads CANSPPLLAGGNEQFF. The DNA of the CDR3 is TGTGCCAACTCACCACCTTTACTAGCGGGAGGAAATGAGCAGTTCTTC. The full variable domain, its missing parts supplied by reference TRBV18 and TRBJ2-1, is NAGVMQNPRHLVRRRGQEARLRCSPMKGHSHVYWYRQLPEEGLKFMVYLQKENIIDESGMPKERFSAEFPKEGPSILRIQQVVRGDSAAYFCANSPPLLAGGNEQFFGPGTRLTVL.

The J gene is TRBJ1-1, the V gene TRBV12-3 or TRBV12-4; D is undetermined. The CDR3 length is 13 residues. Trimming removed 6 bases at V and 2 bases at J, with 10 bases between. CDR3 bases: TGTGCCAGCAGGTTTACACGAAACACTGAAGCTTTCTTT. It codes for CASRFTRNTEAFF.

This clonotype was picked up a small number of times. This chain connects TRBV29-1 to TRBJ2-1; 13 bases line up with TRBD2. Germline trimming cut 4 bases from V and 4 bases from J; bases unmatched to any gene: 10. CDR3 length: 17 amino acids. CDR1 and CDR2 (germline): SQVTM, ANQGSEA. CDR3 in amino acids: CSVGSSGLAGSYNEQFF. CDR3 bases: TGCAGCGTTGGTTCGTCGGGACTAGCGGGATCTTACAATGAGCAGTTCTTC.

The table lists this clonotype with a few counts. The chain is built from TRBV11-2 and TRBJ1-6; TRBD1 matches 8 bases. Per the germline V gene, CDR1 is SGHAT and CDR2 is FQNNGV. The CDR3 extends over 14 amino acids. The V gene end was trimmed by 10 bases and the J gene end by 7 bases; junction bases not matched to a gene: 9. The CDR3 DNA sequence: TGTGCCACAAGACAGGGGCATGGGAATTCACCCCTCCACTTT. This sequence encodes CATRQGHGNSPLHF.

This clonotype was picked up a small number of times. The chain recombines TRBV12-3 or TRBV12-4 with TRBJ1-1; the match to TRBD1 covers 7 bases. J was trimmed by 4 bases and V by 6 bases; bases with no gene match: 11. CDR3 size: 15 residues. The CDR3 DNA sequence: TGTGCCAGCAGAAAAGACAGGGTCGAAGGCACTGAAGCTTTCTTT. This codes for CASRKDRVEGTEAFF.

V is TRBV6-1 and J is TRBJ1-1, with D maybe TRBD1 (5 bases). Trimming took off 10 bases at V and 1 base at J, with 16 bases between the two ends. The CDR3 consists of 14 residues. Germline CDR1 MNHNS, CDR2 SASEGT. The CDR3 coding sequence is TGTGCCACCAAAGGTGGGGGGTGGAACACTGAAGCTTTCTTT. It encodes CATKGGGWNTEAFF.

V gene TRBV4-3 combines with J gene TRBJ2-7, with 10 nucleotides matching TRBD1. The CDR3 is 13 amino acids. J gave up 6 bases and V 2 bases, and 1 base lay outside the gene matches. Germline lookup yields CDR1 LGHNA and CDR2 YSLEER. CDR3 sequence: CASSQRTGGEQYF. In DNA, the CDR3 is TGCGCCAGCAGCCAAAGGACAGGGGGCGAGCAGTACTTC.

This clonotype was observed a single time. This rearrangement joins TRBV9 to TRBJ2-7, with TRBD2 as a possible D gene (7 bases). V was shortened by 0 bases and J by 6 bases, with 16 bases between the two germline ends. The CDR3 has 15 amino acids. Germline CDR1 SGDLS, CDR2 YYNGEE. CDR3 nucleotide sequence: TGTGCCAGCAGCGTAGGTCCGGGGGGCGAGTCCGAGCAGTACTTC. Protein product: CASSVGPGGESEQYF.

This clonotype was seen ten or more times. The rearrangement joins TRBV10-3 to TRBJ2-7; 8 bases map to TRBD1. The V segment lost 0 bases and the J segment 4 bases; nucleotides outside the gene matches: 5. CDR1 ENHRY and CDR2 SYGVKD come from the germline V gene. The CDR3 has 15 residues. CDR3 bases: TGTGCCATCAGTGAGTCATCCAGGGGGCGGTACGAGCAGTACTTC. It encodes CAISESSRGRYEQYF.

This clonotype has at least ten counts. The chain recombines TRBV4-3 with TRBJ1-1; D unresolved. Trimming cost V 2 bases and J 1 base, with 5 bases left between them. The CDR3 contains 13 residues. Germline lookup yields CDR1 LGHNA and CDR2 YSLEER. The CDR3: CASSQFRNTEAFF. CDR3 DNA: TGCGCCAGCAGCCAATTCCGGAACACTGAAGCTTTCTTT.

This clonotype is labeled as medium-sized. The rearrangement links TRBV28 to TRBJ1-1, with 7 bases aligning to TRBD1. The CDR3 extends over 11 amino acids. V shed 8 bases and J 11 bases; nucleotides not matched to a gene: 8. Germline loops: CDR1 MDHEN, CDR2 SYDVKM. This CDR3 reads CASSGGTEAFF. The CDR3 DNA reads TGTGCCAGCTCCGGCGGGACAGAGGCTTTCTTT.

About this clonotype itself: This may be a read error, as it is one base from a much larger clone. The genes are TRBV5-1 and TRBJ1-3; D is uncertain. This CDR3 region has 15 residues. Germline-derived CDR1 and CDR2 are SGHRS and YFSETQ. This chain's CDR3 is CAGSSDGSSGNTIYF. The DNA for the CDR3 is TGCGCCGGCAGCTCGGACGGTAGCTCTGGAAACACCATATATTTT.

This clonotype was seen only a few times. The rearrangement uses TRBV10-3 and TRBJ1-3; the D gene is possibly TRBD1 (5 bases). Germline values: CDR1 ENHRY, CDR2 SYGVKD. V was clipped by 10 bases and J by 0 bases, with 7 bases between them. This CDR3 contains 12 residues. CDR3 coding DNA: TGTGCCACCAGGGCCTCTGGAAACACCATATATTTT. Residues: CATRASGNTIYF.

This clonotype was seen a handful of times. J is TRBJ2-4 and V is TRBV5-6; 7 positions match TRBD1. In germline, CDR1 is SGHDT, CDR2 YYEEEE. The V segment lost 3 bases and the J segment 4 bases; nucleotides outside the gene matches: 4. This CDR3 has 14 amino acids. The CDR3: CASSWGQLKNIQYF. The CDR3 DNA follows: TGTGCCAGCAGCTGGGGACAGTTAAAAAACATTCAGTACTTC. Full variable domain (remainder filled in from reference TRBV5-6 and TRBJ2-4): DAGVTQSPTHLIKTRGQQVTLRCSPKSGHDTVSWYQQALGQGPQFIFQYYEEEERQRGNFPDRFSGHQFPNYSSELNVNALLLGDSALYLCASSWGQLKNIQYFGAGTRLSVL.

The chain uses TRBV28 and TRBJ2-3; 10 bases are shared with TRBD1. Germline V gives CDR1 MDHEN, CDR2 SYDVKM. This CDR3 is built from 14 residues. Losses at the gene ends were 5 bases for V and 4 bases for J; bases not matched to a gene: 3. DNA of the CDR3: TGTGCCAGCAGTAGGGACAGGGGCCCAGATACGCAGTATTTT. It codes for CASSRDRGPDTQYF.

A few counts support this clonotype. The genes are TRBV12-3 or TRBV12-4 and TRBJ2-2; either TRBD1 or TRBD2 may supply D (7 bases each). This CDR3 comprises 15 residues. The V end lost 8 bases, the J end lost 3 bases, and 16 bases lay between the germline ends. CDR3 sequence: CASGGRGRHTGELFF. The CDR3 nucleotides read TGTGCCAGCGGAGGGAGGGGGCGACACACCGGGGAGCTGTTTTTT.